This T cell receptor (beta chain) was observed in a study of T-cell memory formation after mild COVID-19. Background on the study: In these data, TCR clusters were largely donor specific. The study's findings and limits: Detection of some responders pre-infection suggested pre-existing cross-reactive memory T cells participated. CD4+ clones that contracted lay mainly in CM and EM; CD8+ ones lay in EMRA. Later expanders leaned CD4+, whereas day 15 to 85 contracting clones were balanced CD4/CD8.

The sample holds many counts of this clonotype. Antigen: not known. TCRdb fed the 5' RACE reads into MiXCR, producing one record per CDR3 protein. The sample records 30,000 to 35,000 distinct CDR3 sequences, approximately 7.7% being singletons. The CDR3 extends over 13 amino acids. CDR1 is SGDLS, CDR2 YYNGEE, per germline. V was shortened by 0 bases and J by 6 bases, with 6 bases between the two germline ends. This chain links TRBV9 with TRBJ2-2; no reliable D call. This sequence originates from a young man who had mild COVID-19 (a few samples of this study predate the infection). Cell type and time point are not known. Material: PBMCs or a T cell subset sorted from them (not recorded which). In nucleotides, the CDR3 is TGTGCCAGCAGCGTAGTGGGGTCCGGGGAGCTGTTTTTT. This codes for CASSVVGSGELFF.